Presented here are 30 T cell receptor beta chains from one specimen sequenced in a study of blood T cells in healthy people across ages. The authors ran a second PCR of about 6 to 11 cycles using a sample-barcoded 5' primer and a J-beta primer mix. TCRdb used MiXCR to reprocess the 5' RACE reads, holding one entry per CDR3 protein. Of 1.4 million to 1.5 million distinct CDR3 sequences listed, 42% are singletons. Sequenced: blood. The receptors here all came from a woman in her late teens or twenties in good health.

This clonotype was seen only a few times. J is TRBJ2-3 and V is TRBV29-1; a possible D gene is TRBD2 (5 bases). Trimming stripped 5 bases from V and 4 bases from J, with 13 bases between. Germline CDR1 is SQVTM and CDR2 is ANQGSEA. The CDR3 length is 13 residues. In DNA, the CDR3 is TGCAGCGTTAAACGGGATTGGGCAGATACGCAGTATTTT. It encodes CSVKRDWADTQYF.

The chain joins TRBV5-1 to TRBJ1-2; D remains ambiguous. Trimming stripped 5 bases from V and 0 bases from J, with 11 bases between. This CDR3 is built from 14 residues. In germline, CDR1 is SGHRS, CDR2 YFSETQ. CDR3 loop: CASSPDKPNYGYTF. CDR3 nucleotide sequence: TGCGCCAGCAGTCCTGACAAGCCTAACTATGGCTACACCTTC. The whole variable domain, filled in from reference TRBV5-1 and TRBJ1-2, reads KAGVTQTPRYLIKTRGQQVTLSCSPISGHRSVSWYQQTPGQGLQFLFEYFSETQRNKGNFPGRFSGRQFSNSRSEMNVSTLELGDSALYLCASSPDKPNYGYTFGSGTRLTVV.

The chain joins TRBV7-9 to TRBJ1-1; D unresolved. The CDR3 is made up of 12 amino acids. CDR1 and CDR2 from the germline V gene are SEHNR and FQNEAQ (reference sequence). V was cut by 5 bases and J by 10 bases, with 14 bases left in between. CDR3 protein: CASSRPSGGAFF. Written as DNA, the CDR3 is TGTGCCAGCAGCCGACCTTCCGGCGGAGCTTTCTTT.

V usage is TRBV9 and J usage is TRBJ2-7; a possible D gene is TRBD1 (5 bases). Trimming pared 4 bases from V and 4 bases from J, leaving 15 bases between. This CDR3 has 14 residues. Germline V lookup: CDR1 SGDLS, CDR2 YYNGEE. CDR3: CASSPVGRVYEQYF. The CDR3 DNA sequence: TGTGCCAGCAGCCCCGTGGGCAGGGTGTACGAGCAGTACTTC. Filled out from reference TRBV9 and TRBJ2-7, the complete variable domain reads DSGVTQTPKHLITATGQRVTLRCSPRSGDLSVYWYQQSLDQGLQFLIQYYNGEERAKGNILERFSAQQFPDLHSELNLSSLELGDSALYFCASSPVGRVYEQYFGPGTRLTVT.

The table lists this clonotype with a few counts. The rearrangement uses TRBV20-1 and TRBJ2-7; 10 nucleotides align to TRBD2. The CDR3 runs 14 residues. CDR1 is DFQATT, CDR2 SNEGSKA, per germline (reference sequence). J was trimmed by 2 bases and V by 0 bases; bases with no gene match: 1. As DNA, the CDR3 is TGCAGTGCTAGAGAAGGACTAGCGGCCTACGAGCAGTACTTC. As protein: CSAREGLAAYEQYF.

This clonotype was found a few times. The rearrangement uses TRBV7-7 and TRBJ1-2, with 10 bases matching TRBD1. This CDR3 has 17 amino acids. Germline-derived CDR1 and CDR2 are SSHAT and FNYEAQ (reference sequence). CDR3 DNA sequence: TGTGCTATCGACTTCAAGCCAGACAGGGGGCAGGACTATGGCTACACCTTC. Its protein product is CAIDFKPDRGQDYGYTF.

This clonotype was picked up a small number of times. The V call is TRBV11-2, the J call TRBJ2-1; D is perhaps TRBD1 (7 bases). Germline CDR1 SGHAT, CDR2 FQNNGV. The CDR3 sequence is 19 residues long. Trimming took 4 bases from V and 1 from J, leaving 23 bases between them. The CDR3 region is CASSSRGGYAGQSYNEQFF. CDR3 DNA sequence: TGTGCCAGCAGCTCCCGTGGTGGGTATGCGGGACAGTCCTACAATGAGCAGTTCTTC.

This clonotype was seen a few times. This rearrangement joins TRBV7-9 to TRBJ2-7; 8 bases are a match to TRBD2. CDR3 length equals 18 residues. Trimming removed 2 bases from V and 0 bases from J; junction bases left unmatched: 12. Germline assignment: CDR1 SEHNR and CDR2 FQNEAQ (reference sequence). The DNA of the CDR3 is TGTGCCAGCAGCTTACTCAGCGGGGGCCTTTCGAGCTCCTACGAGCAGTACTTC. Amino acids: CASSLLSGGLSSSYEQYF.

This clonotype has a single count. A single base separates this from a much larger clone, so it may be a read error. CDR3: CAIGEGPGQNYEQYF. CDR3 DNA sequence: TGTGCCATCGGTGAGGGTCCAGGACAGAACTACGAGCAGTACTTC. V usage is TRBV10-3 and J usage is TRBJ2-7; D is possibly TRBD1 (6 bases). Germline assignment: CDR1 ENHRY and CDR2 SYGVKD. The CDR3 extends over 15 amino acids.

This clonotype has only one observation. The CDR3 region is CATSLGGAEAFF. The CDR3 bases are TGTGCCACCAGTTTGGGTGGTGCTGAAGCTTTCTTT. The chain carries TRBV24-1 and TRBJ1-1, with D unclear. Germline CDR1 reads KGHDR; CDR2 reads SFDVKD. The CDR3 loop spans 12 amino acids. With 6 bases removed from V and 6 bases from J, the gap between germline ends came to 10 bases.

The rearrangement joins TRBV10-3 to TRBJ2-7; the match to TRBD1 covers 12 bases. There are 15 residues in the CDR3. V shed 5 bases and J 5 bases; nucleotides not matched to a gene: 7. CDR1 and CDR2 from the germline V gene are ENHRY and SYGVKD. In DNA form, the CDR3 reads TGTGCCATCAGTAACGTGGGACAGGGGGCCAACGAGCAGTACTTC. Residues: CAISNVGQGANEQYF.

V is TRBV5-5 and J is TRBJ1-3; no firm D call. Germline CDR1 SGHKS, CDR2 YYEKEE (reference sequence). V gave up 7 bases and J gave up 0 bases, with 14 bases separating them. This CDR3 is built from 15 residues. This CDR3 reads CASLLKEDSGNTIYF. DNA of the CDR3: TGTGCCAGCCTCCTCAAAGAGGACTCTGGAAACACCATATATTTT.

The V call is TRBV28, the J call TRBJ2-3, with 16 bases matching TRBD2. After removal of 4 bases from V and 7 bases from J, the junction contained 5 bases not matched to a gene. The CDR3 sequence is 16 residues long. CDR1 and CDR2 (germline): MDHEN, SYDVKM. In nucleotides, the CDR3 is TGTGCCAGCAGTTCAGGGACTAGCGGGGGGGCTTATACGCAGTATTTT. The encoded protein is CASSSGTSGGAYTQYF. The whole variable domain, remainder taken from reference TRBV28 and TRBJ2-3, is DVKVTQSSRYLVKRTGEKVFLECVQDMDHENMFWYRQDPGLGLRLIYFSYDVKMKEKGDIPEGYSVSREKKERFSLILESASTNQTSMYLCASSSGTSGGAYTQYFGPGTRLTVL.

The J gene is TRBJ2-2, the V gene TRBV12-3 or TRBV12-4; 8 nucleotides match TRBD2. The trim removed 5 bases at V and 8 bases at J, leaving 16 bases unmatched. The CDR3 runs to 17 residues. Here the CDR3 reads CASSPGSGGRFVGELFF. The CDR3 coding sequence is TGTGCCAGCAGTCCCGGTTCGGGGGGGCGATTCGTAGGGGAGCTGTTTTTT.

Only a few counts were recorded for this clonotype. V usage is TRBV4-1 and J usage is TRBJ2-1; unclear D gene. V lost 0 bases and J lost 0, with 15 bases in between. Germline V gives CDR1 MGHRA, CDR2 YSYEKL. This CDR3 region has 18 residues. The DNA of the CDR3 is TGCGCCAGCAGCCAAGATCCGGCTCTACCGAGCTCCTACAATGAGCAGTTCTTC. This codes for CASSQDPALPSSYNEQFF.

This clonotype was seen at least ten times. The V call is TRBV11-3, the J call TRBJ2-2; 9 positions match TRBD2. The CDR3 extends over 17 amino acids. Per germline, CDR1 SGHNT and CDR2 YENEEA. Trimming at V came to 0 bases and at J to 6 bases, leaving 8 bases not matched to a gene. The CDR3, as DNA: TGTGCCAGCAGCTTAGAACGTCTAGCGGGAACCCCCGGGGAGCTGTTTTTT. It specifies CASSLERLAGTPGELFF. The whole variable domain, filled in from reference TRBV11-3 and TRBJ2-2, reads EAGVVQSPRYKIIEKKQPVAFWCNPISGHNTLYWYLQNLGQGPELLIRYENEEAVDDSQLPKDRFSAERLKGVDSTLKIQPAELGDSAVYLCASSLERLAGTPGELFFGEGSRLTVL.

In DNA form, the CDR3 reads TGTGCCAGCAGCCCAACCCAACTAGCGGGCCTCACAGATACGCAGTATTTT. Amino acids: CASSPTQLAGLTDTQYF. V gene TRBV6-2 or TRBV6-3 combines with J gene TRBJ2-3, with 9 bases lining up with TRBD2. Germline trimming cut 6 bases from V and 2 bases from J; bases unmatched to any gene: 12. The CDR3 loop spans 17 amino acids. Germline V CDR1 and CDR2: MNHEY, SVGEGT.

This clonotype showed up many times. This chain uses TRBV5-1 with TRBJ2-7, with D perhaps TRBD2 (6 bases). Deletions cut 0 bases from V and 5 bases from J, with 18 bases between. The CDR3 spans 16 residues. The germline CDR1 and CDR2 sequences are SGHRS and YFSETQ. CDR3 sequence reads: CASSLVASAYNNEQYF. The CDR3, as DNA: TGCGCCAGCAGCTTGGTCGCTAGCGCGTACAACAACGAGCAGTACTTC. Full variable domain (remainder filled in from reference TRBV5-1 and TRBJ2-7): KAGVTQTPRYLIKTRGQQVTLSCSPISGHRSVSWYQQTPGQGLQFLFEYFSETQRNKGNFPGRFSGRQFSNSRSEMNVSTLELGDSALYLCASSLVASAYNNEQYFGPGTRLTVT.

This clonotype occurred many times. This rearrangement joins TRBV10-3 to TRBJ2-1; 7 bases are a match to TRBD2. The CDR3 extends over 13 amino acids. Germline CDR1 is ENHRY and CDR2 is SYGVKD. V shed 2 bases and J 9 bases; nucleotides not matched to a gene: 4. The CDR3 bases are TGTGCCATCAGTGAGGCGGGAGCCGGTGAGCAGTTCTTC. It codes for CAISEAGAGEQFF.

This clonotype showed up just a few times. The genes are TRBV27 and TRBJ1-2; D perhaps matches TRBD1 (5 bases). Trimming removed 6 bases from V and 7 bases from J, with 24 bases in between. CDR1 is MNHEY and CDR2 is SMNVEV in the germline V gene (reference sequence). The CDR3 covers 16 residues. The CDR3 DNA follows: TGTGCCAGCAGCAGCTCTCGGGACTTCTTTCGGGGTGGCTACACCTTC. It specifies CASSSSRDFFRGGYTF.

For the CDR3, the DNA is TGCGCCAGCAGCCAACTAGCGGGGGCACAAGAGACCCAGTACTTC. It translates to CASSQLAGAQETQYF. The chain has TRBV4-1 and TRBJ2-5; 10 bases match TRBD2. This CDR3 contains 15 residues. CDR1 MGHRA and CDR2 YSYEKL come from the germline V gene. The trim removed 2 bases at V and 2 bases at J, leaving 2 bases unmatched.

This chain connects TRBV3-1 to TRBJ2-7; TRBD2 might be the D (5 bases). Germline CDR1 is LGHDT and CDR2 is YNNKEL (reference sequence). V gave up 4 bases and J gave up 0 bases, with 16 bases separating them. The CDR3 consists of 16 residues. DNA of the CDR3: TGTGCCAGCAGCCTCGGGCGAAGCGGAATCTCCTACGAGCAGTACTTC. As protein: CASSLGRSGISYEQYF.

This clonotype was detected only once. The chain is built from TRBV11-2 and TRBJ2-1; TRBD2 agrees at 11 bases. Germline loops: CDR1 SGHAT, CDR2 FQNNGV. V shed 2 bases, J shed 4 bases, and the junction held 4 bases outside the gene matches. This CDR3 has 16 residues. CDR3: CASSLHGTSGYNEQFF. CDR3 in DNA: TGTGCCAGCAGCTTACACGGGACTAGCGGATACAATGAGCAGTTCTTC.

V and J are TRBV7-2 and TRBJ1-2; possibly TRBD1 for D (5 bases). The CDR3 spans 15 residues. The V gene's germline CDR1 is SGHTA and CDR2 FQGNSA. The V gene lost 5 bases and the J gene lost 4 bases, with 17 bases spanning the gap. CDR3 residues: CASSRGGKGLYGYTF. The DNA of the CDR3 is TGTGCCAGCAGCCGGGGAGGGAAGGGGCTCTATGGCTACACCTTC. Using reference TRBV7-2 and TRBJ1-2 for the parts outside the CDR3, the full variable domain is GAGVSQSPSNKVTEKGKDVELRCDPISGHTALYWYRQSLGQGLEFLIYFQGNSAPDKSGLPSDRFSAERTGGSVSTLTIQRTQQEDSAVYLCASSRGGKGLYGYTFGSGTRLTVV.

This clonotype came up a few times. The CDR3 DNA reads as TGTGCCAGCAGGACAGTTAGCAATCAGCCCCAGCATTTT. This sequence encodes CASRTVSNQPQHF. This rearrangement joins TRBV28 to TRBJ1-5; D may be TRBD1 (5 bases). Trimming took off 6 bases at V and 0 bases at J, with 6 bases between the two ends. This CDR3 comprises 13 residues. Germline CDR1 and CDR2: MDHEN and SYDVKM. The full variable domain, its missing parts supplied by reference TRBV28 and TRBJ1-5, is DVKVTQSSRYLVKRTGEKVFLECVQDMDHENMFWYRQDPGLGLRLIYFSYDVKMKEKGDIPEGYSVSREKKERFSLILESASTNQTSMYLCASRTVSNQPQHFGDGTRLSIL.

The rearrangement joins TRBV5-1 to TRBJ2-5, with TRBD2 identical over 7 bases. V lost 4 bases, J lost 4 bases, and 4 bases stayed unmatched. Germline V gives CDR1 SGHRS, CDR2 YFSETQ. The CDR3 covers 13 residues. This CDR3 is CASSLGGIETQYF. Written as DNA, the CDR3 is TGCGCCAGCAGCCTGGGGGGGATAGAGACCCAGTACTTC.

The CDR3 protein is CASSPLETGELFF. The CDR3 nucleotides are TGTGCCAGCTCACCATTGGAGACCGGGGAGCTGTTTTTT. This rearrangement joins TRBV18 to TRBJ2-2; unclear D gene. Trimming took 2 bases from V and 5 from J, leaving 6 bases between them. Germline lookup yields CDR1 KGHSH and CDR2 LQKENI. The CDR3 covers 13 residues.

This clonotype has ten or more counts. In DNA, the CDR3 is TGCGCCAGCAGCCTGGGAACTAGCGCGACCTACGAGCAGTACTTC. As protein: CASSLGTSATYEQYF. The chain has TRBV4-1 and TRBJ2-7, with TRBD2 identical over 7 bases. From germline, CDR1 is MGHRA and CDR2 YSYEKL. V lost 4 bases to trimming and J lost 2 bases; unmatched junction nucleotides: 8. The CDR3 sequence is 15 residues long.

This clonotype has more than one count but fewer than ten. The CDR3 loop is CSAVYRGVEWTEAFF. The CDR3 coding sequence is TGCAGTGCCGTTTACAGGGGGGTTGAGTGGACTGAAGCTTTCTTT. The genes are TRBV20-1 and TRBJ1-1, with 8 bases lining up with TRBD1. Unmatched junction bases numbered 14, after V lost 6 bases and J lost 5 bases. The CDR3 consists of 15 residues. Germline loops: CDR1 DFQATT, CDR2 SNEGSKA (reference sequence).

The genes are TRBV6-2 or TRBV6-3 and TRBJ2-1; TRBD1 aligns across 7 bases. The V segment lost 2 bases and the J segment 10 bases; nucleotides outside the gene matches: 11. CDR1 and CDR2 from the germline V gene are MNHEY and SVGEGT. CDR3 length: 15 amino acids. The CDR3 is CASSYPHRQGSEQFF. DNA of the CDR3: TGTGCCAGCAGTTACCCGCACCGACAGGGCTCCGAGCAGTTCTTC.